The clone carrying this T cell receptor beta chain came up a few times. As processed by the authors: Reference gene primers were amplified, and this amplification served to estimate nucleated cell counts. Profiled with immunoSEQ multiplex PCR; TCRdb holds only in-frame clones, not every one. V and J calls and clone size come straight from that table; D and trimming were deduced from the DNA. The sample consists of 99,000 or so clones, approximately 80% of them appearing once. This specimen comes from a study of blood T cell repertoires in COVID-19. Study details: Donors in the United States, Italy and Spain gave samples during acute or convalescent COVID-19. The cDNA or gDNA used as material had been derived from T cells, B-cell-depleted T cells, or PBMCs.

The CDR3 is 16 residues long. Germline V gene lookup returns CDR1 LGHDT and CDR2 YNNKEL (reference sequence). Trimming at V came to 4 bases and at J to 4 bases, leaving 4 bases not matched to a gene. The source material was peripheral blood. The chain uses TRBV3-1 (or the pseudogene TRBV3-2) and TRBJ2-2; 12 nucleotides match TRBD2. The TCR sequence derives from a woman in her sixties or seventies with acute or convalescent COVID-19. CDR3 sequence reads: CASSPSGLAGTGELFF. The CDR3 DNA reads TGTGCCAGCAGCCCGTCGGGACTAGCGGGCACCGGGGAGCTGTTTTTT.